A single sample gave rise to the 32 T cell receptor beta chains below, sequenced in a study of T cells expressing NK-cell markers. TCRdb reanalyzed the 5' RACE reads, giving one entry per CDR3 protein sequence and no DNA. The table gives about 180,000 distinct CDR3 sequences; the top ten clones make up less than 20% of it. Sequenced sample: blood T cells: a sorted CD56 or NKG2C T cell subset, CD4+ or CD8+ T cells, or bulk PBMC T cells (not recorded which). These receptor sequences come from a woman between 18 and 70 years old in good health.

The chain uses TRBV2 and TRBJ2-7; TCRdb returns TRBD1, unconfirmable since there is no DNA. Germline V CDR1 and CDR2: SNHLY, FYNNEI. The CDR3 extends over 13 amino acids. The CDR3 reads CASSDLGVGEQYF.

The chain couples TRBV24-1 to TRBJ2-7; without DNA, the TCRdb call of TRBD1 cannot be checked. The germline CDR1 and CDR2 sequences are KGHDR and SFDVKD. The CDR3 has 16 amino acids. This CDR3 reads CATSNAGQGIVYEQYF.

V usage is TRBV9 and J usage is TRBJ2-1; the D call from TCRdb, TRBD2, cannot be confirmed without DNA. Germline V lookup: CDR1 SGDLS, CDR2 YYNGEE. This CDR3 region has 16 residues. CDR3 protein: CASSPMGLPTYNEQFF.

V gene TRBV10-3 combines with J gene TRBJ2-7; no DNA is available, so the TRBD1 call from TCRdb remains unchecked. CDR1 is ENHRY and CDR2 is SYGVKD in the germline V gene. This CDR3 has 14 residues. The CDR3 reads CAIGSSGDPYEQYF.

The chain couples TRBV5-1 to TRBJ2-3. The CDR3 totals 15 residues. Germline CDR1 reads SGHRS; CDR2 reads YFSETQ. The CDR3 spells CASSASTDHTDTQYF. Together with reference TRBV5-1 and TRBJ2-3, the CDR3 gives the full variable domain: KAGVTQTPRYLIKTRGQQVTLSCSPISGHRSVSWYQQTPGQGLQFLFEYFSETQRNKGNFPGRFSGRQFSNSRSEMNVSTLELGDSALYLCASSASTDHTDTQYFGPGTRLTVL.

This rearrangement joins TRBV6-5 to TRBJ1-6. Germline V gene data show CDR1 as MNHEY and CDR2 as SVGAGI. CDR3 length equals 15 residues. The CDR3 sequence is CASSYGPTYNSPLHF.

CDR3 in amino acids: CSAKTGSSDNSPLHF. The rearrangement joins TRBV20-1 to TRBJ1-6; the D call of TRBD1 rests on TCRdb alone, since no DNA is present to check it. Germline CDR1 is DFQATT and CDR2 is SNEGSKA (reference sequence). The CDR3 sequence is 15 residues long.

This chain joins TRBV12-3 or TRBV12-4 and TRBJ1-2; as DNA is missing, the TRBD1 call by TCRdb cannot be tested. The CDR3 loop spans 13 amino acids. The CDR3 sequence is CASSPRGASGYTF.

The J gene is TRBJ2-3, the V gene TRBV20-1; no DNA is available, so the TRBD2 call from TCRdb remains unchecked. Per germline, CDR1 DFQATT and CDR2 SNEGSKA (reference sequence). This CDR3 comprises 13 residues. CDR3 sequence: CSLGGGGTDTQYF.

CDR3: CASSPPAGNNSPLHF. The gene calls are TRBV18 and TRBJ1-6; TCRdb picks TRBD1, but there is no DNA to check that call. The CDR3 is 15 residues long. The germline gives CDR1 KGHSH, CDR2 LQKENI.

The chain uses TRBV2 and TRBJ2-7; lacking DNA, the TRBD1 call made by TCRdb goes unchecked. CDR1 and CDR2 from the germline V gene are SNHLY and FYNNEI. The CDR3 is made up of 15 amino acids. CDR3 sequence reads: CASSVSSVAGDEQYF.

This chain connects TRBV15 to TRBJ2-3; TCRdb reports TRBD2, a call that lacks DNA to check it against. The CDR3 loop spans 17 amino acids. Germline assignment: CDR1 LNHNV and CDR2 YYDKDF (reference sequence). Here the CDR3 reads CATSSPIAAASTDTQYF.

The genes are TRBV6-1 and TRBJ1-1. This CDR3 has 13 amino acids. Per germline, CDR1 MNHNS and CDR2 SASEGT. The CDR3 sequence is CATGIHANTEAFF.

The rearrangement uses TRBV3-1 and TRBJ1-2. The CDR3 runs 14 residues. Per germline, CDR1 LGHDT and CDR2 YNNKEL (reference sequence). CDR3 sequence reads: CASSLNQQYYGYTF.

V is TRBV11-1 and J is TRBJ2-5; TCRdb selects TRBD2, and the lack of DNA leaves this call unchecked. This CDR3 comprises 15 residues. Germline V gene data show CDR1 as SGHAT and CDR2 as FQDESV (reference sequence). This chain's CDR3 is CASSLTVAGEETQYF.

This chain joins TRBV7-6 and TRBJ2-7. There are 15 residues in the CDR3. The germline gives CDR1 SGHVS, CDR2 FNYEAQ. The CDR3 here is CASSLSRNPTYEQYF.

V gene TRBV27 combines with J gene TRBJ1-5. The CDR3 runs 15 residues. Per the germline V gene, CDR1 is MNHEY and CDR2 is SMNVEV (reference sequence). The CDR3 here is CASSPLPLEYQPQHF.

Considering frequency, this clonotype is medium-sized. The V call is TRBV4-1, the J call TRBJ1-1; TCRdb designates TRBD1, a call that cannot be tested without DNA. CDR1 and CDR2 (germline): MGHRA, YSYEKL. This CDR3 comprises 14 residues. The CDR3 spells CASSQEPGDTEAFF.

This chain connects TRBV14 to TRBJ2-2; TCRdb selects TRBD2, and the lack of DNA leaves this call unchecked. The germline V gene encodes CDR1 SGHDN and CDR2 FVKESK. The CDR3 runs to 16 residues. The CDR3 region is CASSLLAALATGELFF.

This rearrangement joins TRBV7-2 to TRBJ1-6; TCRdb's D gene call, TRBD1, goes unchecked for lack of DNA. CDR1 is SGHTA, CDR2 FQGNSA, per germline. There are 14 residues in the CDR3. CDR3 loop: CASSNGNRNSPLHF.

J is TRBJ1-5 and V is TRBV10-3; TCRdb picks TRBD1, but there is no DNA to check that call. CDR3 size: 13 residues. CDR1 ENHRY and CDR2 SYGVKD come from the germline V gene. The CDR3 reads CAISPGADQPQHF.

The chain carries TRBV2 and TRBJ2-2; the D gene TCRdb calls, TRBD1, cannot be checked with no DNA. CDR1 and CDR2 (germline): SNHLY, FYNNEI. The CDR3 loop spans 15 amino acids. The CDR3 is CASGDPGGTSGELFF.

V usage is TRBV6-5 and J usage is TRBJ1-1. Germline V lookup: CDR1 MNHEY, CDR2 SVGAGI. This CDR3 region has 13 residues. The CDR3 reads CASSYSMAGEAFF.

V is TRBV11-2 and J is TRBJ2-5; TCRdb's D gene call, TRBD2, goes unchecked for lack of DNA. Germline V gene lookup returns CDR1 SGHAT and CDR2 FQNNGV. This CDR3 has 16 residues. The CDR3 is CASSLGVSAKQETQYF.

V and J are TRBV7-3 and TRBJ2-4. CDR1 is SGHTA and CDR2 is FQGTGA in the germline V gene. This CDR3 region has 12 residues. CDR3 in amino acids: CASSQPGEIQYF.

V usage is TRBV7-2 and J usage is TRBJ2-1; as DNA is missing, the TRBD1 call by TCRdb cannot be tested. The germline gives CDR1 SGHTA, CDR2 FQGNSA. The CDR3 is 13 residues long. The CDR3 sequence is CASSPPGGNEQFF.

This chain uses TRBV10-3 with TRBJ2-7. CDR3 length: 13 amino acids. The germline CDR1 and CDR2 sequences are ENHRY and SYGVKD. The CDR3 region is CAISPMGSHEQYF.

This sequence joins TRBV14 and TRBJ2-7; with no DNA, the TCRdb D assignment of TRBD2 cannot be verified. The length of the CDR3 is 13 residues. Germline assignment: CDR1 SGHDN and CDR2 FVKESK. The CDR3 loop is CASRSSGSYEQYF.

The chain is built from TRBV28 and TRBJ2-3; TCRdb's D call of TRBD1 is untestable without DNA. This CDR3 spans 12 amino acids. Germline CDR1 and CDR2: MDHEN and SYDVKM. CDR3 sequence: CATDRSTDTQYF.

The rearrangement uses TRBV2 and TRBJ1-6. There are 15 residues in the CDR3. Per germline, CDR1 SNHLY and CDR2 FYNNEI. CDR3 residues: CASSDDSPYNSPLHF.

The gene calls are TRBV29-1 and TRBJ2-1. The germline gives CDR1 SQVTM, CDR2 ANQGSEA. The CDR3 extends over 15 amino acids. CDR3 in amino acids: CSVVPKRELYNEQFF.

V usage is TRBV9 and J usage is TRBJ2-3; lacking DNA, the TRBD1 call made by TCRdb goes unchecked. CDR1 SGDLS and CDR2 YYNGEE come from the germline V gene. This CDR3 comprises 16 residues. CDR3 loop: CASSVDTAGRADTQYF.